This T cell receptor (beta chain) stems from a study of T cell repertoires in cytomegalovirus infection. Study-level information: Public TCR beta signatures indicated both CMV infection and matching HLA type. Broader study findings: CMV-specific HLA-C-restricted TCR beta clonotypes dominated the ex vivo response. Cumulative frequency of public TCR beta families picked out carriers of CMV plus the relevant HLA.

This clonotype was seen only a few times. The antigen remains undetermined. V was trimmed by 3 bases and J by 10 bases, leaving 10 bases between them. The CDR3 spans 12 residues. Per germline, CDR1 LNHDA and CDR2 SQIVND (reference sequence). MiXCR, run by TCRdb on the reads, gives a single entry per CDR3 protein. Of about 700,000 distinct CDR3 sequences detected, around a third appear once; the ten largest clones hold about 18%. The starting material was cultured PBMCs, obtained from culture after CMV antigen stimulation. This clonotype originated in a human donor in good health (CMV status not recorded). Some clones in this sample may be carry-over from other donors' samples. This sequence joins TRBV19 and TRBJ2-1; D is tentatively TRBD1 or TRBD2 (5 bases each). CDR3 protein: CASSMWGGEQFF. The CDR3 region has the DNA TGTGCCAGTAGTATGTGGGGCGGGGAGCAGTTCTTC.